These 9 T cell receptor beta chains share one sample of origin, sequenced in a study of monozygotic twins with inflammatory bowel disease. TCRdb re-analyzed the 5' RACE reads; it lists each CDR3 protein once, without DNA. Its table records about 300,000 distinct CDR3 sequences. Sequenced: blood. The origin of the receptors is a human donor with ulcerative colitis or Crohn's disease, or a healthy co-twin of an affected twin (not recorded which).

The chain recombines TRBV6-2 or TRBV6-3 with TRBJ2-5; TCRdb gives TRBD2 as the D gene, but with no DNA this cannot be confirmed. CDR1 is MNHEY, CDR2 SVGEGT, per germline. The CDR3 totals 20 residues. The CDR3 protein is CASSYSGGTNRLEAKETQYF.

The chain carries TRBV12-3 or TRBV12-4 and TRBJ1-1. The CDR3 covers 14 residues. The CDR3 sequence: CASSSNVQHTEAFF.

V is TRBV6-2 or TRBV6-3 and J is TRBJ1-5. Germline CDR1 and CDR2: MNHEY and SVGEGT. The CDR3 is 15 amino acids. This CDR3 reads CASSYNSYGNQPQHF.

This chain connects TRBV27 to TRBJ2-6; the D gene TCRdb calls, TRBD2, cannot be checked with no DNA. The CDR3 consists of 17 residues. Germline V gives CDR1 MNHEY, CDR2 SMNVEV (reference sequence). This CDR3 reads CASSPSGGAFGANVLTF.

The chain carries TRBV25-1 and TRBJ2-1; TCRdb's D gene call, TRBD1, goes unchecked for lack of DNA. CDR1 is MGHDK and CDR2 is SYGVNS in the germline V gene. CDR3 length: 16 amino acids. The CDR3 reads CASSVRRGSLYNEQFF.

V gene TRBV6-1 combines with J gene TRBJ2-7; TCRdb indicates TRBD1, and absent DNA this call remains unverified. The germline V gene encodes CDR1 MNHNS and CDR2 SASEGT. There are 13 residues in the CDR3. CDR3 sequence: CASSESGTYEQYF.

This rearrangement joins TRBV6-2 or TRBV6-3 to TRBJ2-7; TCRdb's assignment of TRBD1 cannot be checked, as there is no DNA. Germline assignment: CDR1 MNHEY and CDR2 SVGEGT. This CDR3 comprises 15 residues. The CDR3 protein is CASSGSRTEANEQYF.

This chain uses TRBV20-1 with TRBJ2-5; TCRdb picks TRBD1, but there is no DNA to check that call. This CDR3 contains 13 residues. CDR1 is DFQATT, CDR2 SNEGSKA, per germline (reference sequence). The CDR3 sequence: CSARFGGRETQYF.

The V call is TRBV2, the J call TRBJ1-5; TCRdb lists TRBD1, though no DNA is available to test this call. Germline CDR1 is SNHLY and CDR2 is FYNNEI. CDR3 length: 15 amino acids. The chain's CDR3 is CASTTGQGFNQPQHF.